The 16 T cell receptor beta chains listed next were all sequenced from one sample in a study of breast tumors, draining lymph nodes, adjacent tissues. Axillary draining lymph nodes of breast cancer patients supplied the node samples. MiXCR, run by TCRdb on the multiplex PCR reads, gives a single entry per CDR3 protein. Of some 170,000 distinct CDR3 sequences in the sample, more than 25% are singletons; the top ten hold about 3.7%. Material: axillary lymph node tissue. The receptors here all came from a female donor with breast cancer. Some clones in this sample may be carry-over from other donors' samples.

This clonotype was seen many times. The CDR3 coding sequence is TGTGCCAGCACTGACGGGAGCACAGATACGCAGTATTTT. Its protein product is CASTDGSTDTQYF. V is TRBV7-9 and J is TRBJ2-3; D is unclear. Per the germline V gene, CDR1 is SEHNR and CDR2 is FQNEAQ (reference sequence). The CDR3 has 13 residues. Trimming removed 7 bases from V and 0 bases from J, with 8 bases in between.

With respect to this clonotype: The junction departs from the called germline gene at one end, perhaps through a read error. J is TRBJ1-4 and V is TRBV5-1; D gene uncertain. The length of the CDR3 is 14 residues. Germline V gives CDR1 SGHRS, CDR2 YFSETQ. CDR3 residues: CASSLAGSNDKLFF. The CDR3 DNA sequence: TGCGCCAGCAGCCTCGCCGGATCAAATGACAAACTGTTTTTT.

Notes on this clonotype: A much larger clone differs from this one at a single base, so this may be a read error. V usage is TRBV28 and J usage is TRBJ2-3; 10 bases agree with TRBD2. V lost 6 bases to trimming and J lost 4 bases; unmatched junction nucleotides: 16. The germline gives CDR1 MDHEN, CDR2 SYDVKM. The CDR3 loop spans 18 amino acids. The CDR3 loop reads CASSPRLGLAANADTQYF. CDR3 nucleotide sequence: TGTGCCAGCAGCCCAAGGCTCGGACTAGCGGCCAACGCAGATACGCAGTATTTT.

There are many counts of this clonotype. V is TRBV4-1 and J is TRBJ1-6, with 10 bases identical to TRBD1. J gave up 9 bases and V 2 bases, and 4 bases lay outside the gene matches. Looked up from germline, CDR1 is MGHRA and CDR2 is YSYEKL. This CDR3 contains 15 residues. The chain's CDR3 is CASSQLTGGASPLHF. The CDR3 DNA sequence: TGCGCCAGCAGCCAACTGACAGGGGGCGCTTCACCCCTCCACTTT.

This clonotype was found many times. V is TRBV9 and J is TRBJ2-5, with D maybe TRBD1 (6 bases). Germline V gives CDR1 SGDLS, CDR2 YYNGEE. V was clipped by 3 bases and J by 8 bases, with 8 bases between them. The CDR3 has 11 amino acids. CDR3 loop: CASSAGTTQYF. The CDR3 region has the DNA TGTGCCAGCAGCGCCGGGACAACCCAGTACTTC. Looking up the rest from reference TRBV9 and TRBJ2-5 gives the full variable domain: DSGVTQTPKHLITATGQRVTLRCSPRSGDLSVYWYQQSLDQGLQFLIQYYNGEERAKGNILERFSAQQFPDLHSELNLSSLELGDSALYFCASSAGTTQYFGPGTRLLVL.

CDR3 coding DNA: TGTGCCACCAGCAGAGATGATTTGGGACACCGAGAGACCCAGTACTTC. As protein: CATSRDDLGHRETQYF. The chain combines TRBV15 with TRBJ2-5; possible D gene TRBD1, 6 bases. This CDR3 spans 16 amino acids. Per germline, CDR1 LNHNV and CDR2 YYDKDF (reference sequence). V lost 0 bases and J 4 bases, leaving 15 bases between the germline ends. Drawing the rest from reference TRBV15 and TRBJ2-5, the complete variable domain is DAMVIQNPRYQVTQFGKPVTLSCSQTLNHNVMYWYQQKSSQAPKLLFHYYDKDFNNEADTPDNFQSRRPNTSFCFLDIRSPGLGDTAMYLCATSRDDLGHRETQYFGPGTRLLVL.

About this clonotype: Lacking the conserved final phenylalanine or tryptophan, this CDR3 likely reflects a read error. The CDR3 region is CASSLNRAGSPLHS. The CDR3 nucleotides read TGTGCCAGCAGTTTAAACAGGGCCGGGTCACCCCTCCACTCT. The chain joins TRBV12-3 or TRBV12-4 to TRBJ1-6, with D possibly TRBD1 on 6 matching bases. CDR3 length: 14 amino acids. V lost 2 bases to trimming and J lost 10 bases, with 12 bases between them.

The chain combines TRBV10-3 with TRBJ2-3; possible D gene TRBD1, 6 bases. The CDR3 spans 14 residues. The ends were cut back, 4 bases at V and 2 bases at J, with 10 bases in the middle. The V gene's germline CDR1 is ENHRY and CDR2 SYGVKD. CDR3 in DNA: TGTGCCATCAGTGGTAGGACAGACACAGATACGCAGTATTTT. Encoded protein: CAISGRTDTDTQYF.

The sample holds many counts of this clonotype. The V gene is TRBV7-8, the J gene TRBJ2-3; no reliable D call. In germline, CDR1 is SGHVS, CDR2 FQNEAQ. This CDR3 is built from 13 residues. The CDR3 sequence: CASASVGTDTQYF. The CDR3 coding sequence is TGTGCGAGTGCCTCAGTGGGCACAGATACGCAGTATTTT.

As to this clonotype: The conserved closing phenylalanine or tryptophan is absent in this CDR3, likely reflecting a read error. V gene TRBV14 combines with J gene TRBJ2-1, with a possible D match to TRBD1 (5 bases). CDR1 is SGHDN, CDR2 FVKESK, per germline. V gave up 4 bases and J gave up 9 bases, with 13 bases separating them. This CDR3 comprises 13 residues. CDR3 loop: CASSPRVTGEQFS. CDR3 DNA: TGTGCCAGCAGCCCCAGGGTGACCGGTGAGCAGTTCTCC.

The chain uses TRBV7-9 and TRBJ2-1; no clear D gene. V was cut by 1 base and J by 0 bases, with 7 bases left in between. In germline, CDR1 is SEHNR, CDR2 FQNEAQ (reference sequence). The CDR3 runs to 15 residues. CDR3 loop: CASSLGLLSYNEQFF. The DNA of the CDR3 is TGTGCCAGCAGCTTAGGCCTCCTCTCCTACAATGAGCAGTTCTTC.

This clonotype was observed many times. The chain carries TRBV6-1 and TRBJ1-4, with D tentatively TRBD1 (6 bases). V lost 2 bases and J 5 bases, leaving 12 bases between the germline ends. Germline V gene lookup returns CDR1 MNHNS and CDR2 SASEGT. This CDR3 region has 15 residues. Here the CDR3 DNA reads TGTGCCAGCAGTGAAAAGGACAGAGGGAATGAAAAACTGTTTTTT. Protein sequence: CASSEKDRGNEKLFF.

This clonotype has more than one count but fewer than ten. The chain uses TRBV19 and TRBJ1-1; 9 bases agree with TRBD1. In germline, CDR1 is LNHDA, CDR2 SQIVND (reference sequence). Germline trimming cut 0 bases from V and 7 bases from J; bases unmatched to any gene: 3. The CDR3 has 14 residues. CDR3 nucleotides: TGTGCCAGTAGTATAGACGGGACAGGGCTTGAAGCTTTCTTT. This codes for CASSIDGTGLEAFF.

To note about this clonotype: The germline gene is not matched at one end of the junction; a read error may be the cause. The chain couples TRBV7-3 to TRBJ2-1, with 8 bases identical to TRBD2. CDR3 length: 15 residues. The germline V gene has CDR1 SGHTA and CDR2 FQGTGA. This chain's CDR3 is CASSFTSGGYNEQLF. The CDR3 bases are TGCGCCAGCAGCTTCACTAGCGGAGGATACAATGAGCAGCTCTTC.

V gene TRBV7-9 combines with J gene TRBJ1-6, with no clear D. Germline V gene sequence: CDR1 SEHNR, CDR2 FQNEAQ (reference sequence). The CDR3 consists of 14 residues. Trimming removed 4 bases at V and 10 bases at J, with 14 bases between. The CDR3 loop reads CASSSIFRESPLHF. DNA for the CDR3: TGTGCCAGCAGCTCGATATTTAGGGAATCACCCCTCCACTTT.

This clonotype came up many times. This sequence joins TRBV10-3 and TRBJ2-7; D may be TRBD1 (5 bases). The CDR3 consists of 14 residues. Per the germline V gene, CDR1 is ENHRY and CDR2 is SYGVKD. Trimming took 8 bases from V and 0 from J, leaving 14 bases between them. DNA for the CDR3: TGTGCCATCGGGGAACAGGTGGTCTCCTACGAGCAGTACTTC. As protein: CAIGEQVVSYEQYF.